The 24 T cell receptor beta chains below were found in one sample sequenced in a study of blood T cell repertoires in COVID-19. Clones were sequenced by immunoSEQ multiplex PCR, and TCRdb holds only the in-frame ones, with some missing. Counted here are 180,000 or so clones, approximately 80% occurring once; the ten biggest clones make up 5.5% to 8%. The sequencing input was peripheral blood. The receptors derive from a middle-aged woman with COVID-19, enrolled during active disease.

This clone was found once. The CDR3 sequence: CASSYSRGIRATEAFF. The CDR3 coding sequence is TGTGCCAGCAGTTACTCGAGGGGGATCCGGGCTACTGAAGCTTTCTTT. The chain joins TRBV6-6 to TRBJ1-1; maybe TRBD1 (6 bases). The CDR3 has 16 amino acids. Trimming pared 0 bases from V and 5 bases from J, leaving 16 bases between. CDR1 and CDR2 from the germline V gene are MNHNY and SVGAGI (reference sequence).

The V gene is TRBV5-1, the J gene TRBJ1-2, with 7 bases identical to TRBD1. The CDR3 sequence is 14 residues long. The V gene's germline CDR1 is SGHRS and CDR2 YFSETQ. Unmatched junction bases numbered 14, after V lost 3 bases and J lost 12 bases. CDR3 residues: CASSSYSTGEMNTF. The CDR3 DNA is TGCGCCAGCAGCTCCTACTCAACAGGGGAAATGAACACCTTC. Supplemented by reference TRBV5-1 and TRBJ1-2, the full variable domain reads KAGVTQTPRYLIKTRGQQVTLSCSPISGHRSVSWYQQTPGQGLQFLFEYFSETQRNKGNFPGRFSGRQFSNSRSEMNVSTLELGDSALYLCASSSYSTGEMNTFGSGTRLTVV.

This clone has only a few counts. This chain uses TRBV7-9 with TRBJ2-7; perhaps TRBD1 as D (6 bases). The V end lost 2 bases, the J end lost 2 bases, and 7 bases lay between the germline ends. CDR3 length: 13 residues. Germline V gene sequence: CDR1 SEHNR, CDR2 FQNEAQ (reference sequence). CDR3 sequence reads: CASSLQGTYEQYF. As DNA, the CDR3 is TGTGCCAGCAGCTTACAGGGGACCTACGAGCAGTACTTC.

This chain links TRBV7-9 with TRBJ1-1; TRBD1 matches at 7 bases. Trimming at V came to 4 bases and at J to 1 base, leaving 3 bases not matched to a gene. CDR3 length: 14 amino acids. The germline CDR1 and CDR2 sequences are SEHNR and FQNEAQ (reference sequence). In DNA form, the CDR3 reads TGTGCCAGCAGCTCCGGGACAGCGAACACTGAAGCTTTCTTT. This sequence encodes CASSSGTANTEAFF.

The chain combines TRBV7-6 with TRBJ2-7; possible D gene TRBD1, 5 bases. Trimming left V 0 bases short and J 2 bases short, with 8 bases between. Germline V gene lookup returns CDR1 SGHVS and CDR2 FNYEAQ. This CDR3 has 14 residues. The CDR3 coding sequence is TGTGCCAGCAGCTTAGCACAGGTTCCCTACGAGCAGTACTTC. Translating it yields CASSLAQVPYEQYF.

CDR3 bases: TGCAGCGCGACCGGACAGGGTAGCGAAAATGAGCAGTTCTTC. This encodes CSATGQGSENEQFF. The chain has TRBV29-1 and TRBJ2-1; 8 nucleotides match TRBD1. The CDR3 has 14 residues. Per the germline V gene, CDR1 is SQVTM and CDR2 is ANQGSEA. The trim removed 7 bases at V and 7 bases at J, leaving 12 bases unmatched.

The chain has TRBV9 and TRBJ2-1, with 9 bases identical to TRBD2. This CDR3 contains 15 residues. Germline V lookup: CDR1 SGDLS, CDR2 YYNGEE. V was clipped by 1 base and J by 4 bases; unmatched bases: 3. CDR3 amino acids: CASSVSGGQYNEQFF. The CDR3 DNA is TGTGCCAGCAGCGTAAGCGGGGGGCAATACAATGAGCAGTTCTTC.

This chain links TRBV5-4 with TRBJ2-7, with D unclear. The CDR3 runs to 12 residues. The ends were cut back, 0 bases at V and 3 bases at J, with 4 bases in the middle. Germline V lookup: CDR1 SGHNT, CDR2 YYREEE (reference sequence). The DNA of the CDR3 is TGTGCCAGCAGCTTGGGAGTCTACGAGCAGTACTTC. Protein product: CASSLGVYEQYF.

CDR3 region: CASSASGTEAFF. Written as DNA, the CDR3 is TGTGCCAGCAGCGCATCCGGGACAGAAGCTTTCTTT. This sequence joins TRBV11-3 and TRBJ1-1, with D possibly matching TRBD1 (6 bases). V was clipped by 5 bases and J by 8 bases, with 12 bases between them. The CDR3 is 12 amino acids. Per germline, CDR1 SGHNT and CDR2 YENEEA.

The rearrangement uses TRBV28 and TRBJ1-2, with D possibly matching TRBD1 (5 bases). The CDR3 is 13 amino acids. Trimming shortened V by 3 bases and J by 4 bases, and 9 bases separated the two germline ends. Germline CDR1 is MDHEN and CDR2 is SYDVKM. The CDR3 sequence: CASSLGRAYGYTF. The CDR3 nucleotides are TGTGCCAGCAGTTTGGGCAGGGCCTATGGCTACACCTTC.

The chain carries TRBV10-2 and TRBJ1-1, with D possibly TRBD1 on 6 matching bases. The CDR3 has 12 residues. V dropped 8 bases and J dropped 5 bases, with 12 bases sitting between them. Germline V gives CDR1 WSHSY, CDR2 SAAADI. CDR3 sequence reads: CASSEGGTEAFF. Written as DNA, the CDR3 is TGCGCCAGCTCGGAGGGGGGGACTGAAGCTTTCTTT.

The genes are TRBV14 and TRBJ2-7, with D possibly matching TRBD1 (6 bases). Germline values: CDR1 SGHDN, CDR2 FVKESK. Trimming shortened V by 0 bases and J by 3 bases, and 12 bases separated the two germline ends. This CDR3 spans 15 amino acids. The CDR3 loop is CASSQEGQVYYEQYF. CDR3 DNA: TGTGCCAGCAGCCAAGAGGGACAAGTTTACTACGAGCAGTACTTC.

J is TRBJ2-7 and V is TRBV27, with D possibly TRBD1 on 6 matching bases. V gave up 5 bases and J gave up 6 bases, with 14 bases separating them. Germline V gene data show CDR1 as MNHEY and CDR2 as SMNVEV (reference sequence). The CDR3 runs 13 residues. This CDR3 is CASSPQQGSEQYF. CDR3 bases: TGTGCCAGCAGTCCCCAACAGGGATCCGAGCAGTACTTC.

The DNA of the CDR3 is TGTGCCAGCAGTTACCTTAGCGGGGGGGCGGTCGGGGAGCTGTTTTTT. It yields the protein CASSYLSGGAVGELFF. The genes are TRBV6-5 and TRBJ2-2, with 11 bases matching TRBD2. Germline V CDR1 and CDR2: MNHEY, SVGAGI. V shed 2 bases, J shed 7 bases, and the junction held 6 bases outside the gene matches. The CDR3 loop spans 16 amino acids.

The V gene is TRBV12-5, the J gene TRBJ1-5; D gene unclear. The V end was cut by 1 base, the J end by 5 bases, with 6 bases between. Germline CDR1 reads LGHNT; CDR2 reads FRNRAP. CDR3 length: 13 amino acids. The CDR3 is CASGLGEDQPQHF. DNA for the CDR3: TGTGCTAGTGGTTTGGGGGAGGATCAGCCCCAGCATTTT.

The genes are TRBV3-1 (or the pseudogene TRBV3-2) and TRBJ1-6, with unresolved D. Trimming shortened V by 3 bases and J by 7 bases, and 10 bases separated the two germline ends. This CDR3 comprises 14 residues. Germline V gene lookup returns CDR1 LGHDT and CDR2 YNNKEL (reference sequence). DNA of the CDR3: TGTGCCAGCAGCCAGCAGGCTCCCAATTCACCCCTCCACTTT. Protein product: CASSQQAPNSPLHF.

V and J are TRBV6-5 and TRBJ1-6; no reliable D call. V was shortened by 5 bases and J by 14 bases, with 19 bases between the two germline ends. Germline CDR1 and CDR2: MNHEY and SVGAGI. There are 14 residues in the CDR3. In DNA, the CDR3 is TGTGCCAGCAGTCGGGCCTTAGAAATGGAGGCCCTCCACTTT. It specifies CASSRALEMEALHF.

The gene calls are TRBV9 and TRBJ1-4; D remains unclear. The CDR3 totals 16 residues. Trimming left V 0 bases short and J 6 bases short, with 15 bases between. Germline values: CDR1 SGDLS, CDR2 YYNGEE. The CDR3: CASSVGSARADEKLFF. Here the CDR3 DNA reads TGTGCCAGCAGCGTAGGGTCGGCGAGAGCGGATGAAAAACTGTTTTTT.

Concerning this clone: This sample includes further DNA sequences coding for the same CDR3. This chain joins TRBV6-1 and TRBJ1-6, with 7 bases matching TRBD1. This CDR3 has 16 amino acids. Trimming removed 0 bases from V and 7 bases from J; junction bases left unmatched: 6. The V gene's germline CDR1 is MNHNS and CDR2 SASEGT. CDR3 protein: CASSEALGGGNSPLHF. The CDR3 coding sequence is TGTGCCAGCAGTGAAGCTCTAGGAGGGGGCAATTCACCCCTCCACTTT.

V gene TRBV25-1 combines with J gene TRBJ2-5; 12 bases agree with TRBD2. The V gene end was trimmed by 2 bases and the J gene end by 3 bases; junction bases not matched to a gene: 4. Per the germline V gene, CDR1 is MGHDK and CDR2 is SYGVNS. CDR3 length equals 16 residues. CDR3 nucleotides: TGTGCCAGCAGTGAAGATTGGACTAGCGGGAAAGAGACCCAGTACTTC. Translated, it gives CASSEDWTSGKETQYF.

The genes are TRBV5-5 and TRBJ1-4; D ambiguous. CDR1 SGHKS and CDR2 YYEKEE come from the germline V gene (reference sequence). CDR3 size: 13 residues. V lost 0 bases and J lost 8, with 8 bases in between. This CDR3 is CASSLAVPEKLFF. DNA for the CDR3: TGTGCCAGCAGCTTGGCAGTTCCCGAAAAACTGTTTTTT.

V gene TRBV3-1 (or the pseudogene TRBV3-2) combines with J gene TRBJ1-2, with 8 bases fitting TRBD1. CDR1 LGHDT and CDR2 YNNKEL come from the germline V gene (reference sequence). V lost 0 bases and J lost 7; bases outside the gene matches: 7. CDR3 size: 15 residues. The DNA of the CDR3 is TGTGCCAGCAGCCAAGATTCGGCAGGGGGCGGTGGCTACACCTTC. Its translation is CASSQDSAGGGGYTF.

This clone was seen a few times. The chain has TRBV25-1 and TRBJ2-7; maybe TRBD1 (6 bases). Germline assignment: CDR1 MGHDK and CDR2 SYGVNS. CDR3 length: 12 amino acids. The V end was cut by 5 bases, the J end by 7 bases, with 12 bases between. The CDR3 spells CASSWTATEQYF. The DNA of the CDR3 is TGTGCCAGCAGTTGGACAGCGACAGAGCAGTACTTC.

The chain recombines TRBV5-1 with TRBJ2-5; D unresolved. This CDR3 has 12 residues. Between the trimmed V and J ends, which lost 1 base and 4 bases, there was a span of 5 bases. The germline V gene has CDR1 SGHRS and CDR2 YFSETQ. DNA of the CDR3: TGCGCCAGCAGCTTGCCCTCAGAGACCCAGTACTTC. This encodes CASSLPSETQYF.